Presented here are 21 T cell receptor beta chains from one specimen sequenced in a study of blood T cell repertoires in COVID-19. The table came from immunoSEQ multiplex PCR; TCRdb's copy has only in-frame clones and leaves some out. Among hundreds of thousands of clones, about 89% were seen once, and the ten largest hold roughly 8.3%. The sample was peripheral blood. Source of these receptors: a woman in her forties or fifties with COVID-19, enrolled during active disease.

V and J are TRBV11-2 and TRBJ1-1; a possible D gene is TRBD1 (5 bases). The CDR3 extends over 15 amino acids. Trimming took off 4 bases at V and 4 bases at J, with 16 bases between the two ends. Per the germline V gene, CDR1 is SGHAT and CDR2 is FQNNGV. Written as DNA, the CDR3 is TGTGCCAGCAGCTCGTTTTCAGGGCTTAGCACTGAAGCTTTCTTT. Residues: CASSSFSGLSTEAFF.

This chain links TRBV5-6 with TRBJ2-3, with TRBD2 as a possible D gene (7 bases). Germline V gene sequence: CDR1 SGHDT, CDR2 YYEEEE. Trimming pared 4 bases from V and 0 bases from J, leaving 18 bases between. The CDR3 has 17 residues. In DNA, the CDR3 is TGTGCCAGCAGCCCTTTGGCGCGGGGGCCAAGCACAGATACGCAGTATTTT. This translates into CASSPLARGPSTDTQYF.

This chain links TRBV27 with TRBJ2-3; D gene uncertain. This CDR3 region has 11 residues. Germline V gives CDR1 MNHEY, CDR2 SMNVEV (reference sequence). V lost 4 bases, J lost 6 bases, and 5 bases lay in between. The CDR3 reads CASSSLDTQYF. The CDR3 DNA is TGTGCCAGCAGTTCCTTGGATACGCAGTATTTT.

The sample holds one count of this clone. The chain uses TRBV11-2 and TRBJ2-5; TRBD2 matches 9 bases. This CDR3 has 15 amino acids. Germline CDR1 reads SGHAT; CDR2 reads FQNNGV. Unmatched junction bases numbered 7, after V lost 5 bases and J lost 3 bases. The CDR3 DNA is TGTGCCAGCAGCAAAATGCGGGGGGGAGAAGAGACCCAGTACTTC. It encodes CASSKMRGGEETQYF.

This chain links TRBV30 with TRBJ1-5; no definite D call. From germline, CDR1 is GTSNPN and CDR2 SVGIG (reference sequence). This CDR3 comprises 13 residues. Trimming left V 1 base short and J 3 bases short, with 7 bases between. The CDR3 sequence is CAWSGPFNQPQHF. For the CDR3, the DNA is TGTGCCTGGAGTGGGCCTTTCAATCAGCCCCAGCATTTT.

This chain joins TRBV2 and TRBJ2-5, with 7 bases fitting TRBD1. The germline V gene has CDR1 SNHLY and CDR2 FYNNEI. J was trimmed by 2 bases and V by 5 bases; bases with no gene match: 14. There are 17 residues in the CDR3. CDR3 sequence: CASSYDRDGGWQETQYF. CDR3 in DNA: TGTGCCAGCAGTTATGACAGGGATGGGGGTTGGCAAGAGACCCAGTACTTC.

The chain joins TRBV9 to TRBJ1-2; TRBD1 matches at 9 bases. The CDR3 is made up of 14 amino acids. CDR1 and CDR2 from the germline V gene are SGDLS and YYNGEE. With V trimmed by 4 bases and J by 4 bases, 5 bases remained unmatched. In nucleotides, the CDR3 is TGTGCCAGCAGCCTTGACAGGGGGACCTATGGCTACACCTTC. It specifies CASSLDRGTYGYTF.

The V and J genes are TRBV6-5 and TRBJ2-3; D not certain. Trimming shortened V by 7 bases and J by 0 bases, and 14 bases separated the two germline ends. Germline CDR1 MNHEY, CDR2 SVGAGI. There are 15 residues in the CDR3. The CDR3 DNA sequence: TGTGCCAGCACATCGAGTCTTTCTAGCACAGATACGCAGTATTTT. Translated: CASTSSLSSTDTQYF.

This clone was observed once. J is TRBJ1-2 and V is TRBV9; D not certain. Germline CDR1 and CDR2: SGDLS and YYNGEE. Trimming took 4 bases from V and 8 from J, leaving 9 bases between them. This CDR3 comprises 11 residues. CDR3: CASSPADGYTF. The CDR3, as DNA: TGTGCCAGCAGCCCAGCGGACGGCTACACCTTC.

The rearrangement joins TRBV19 to TRBJ1-5, with 9 positions matching TRBD1. The CDR3 loop spans 16 amino acids. Germline-derived CDR1 and CDR2 are LNHDA and SQIVND (reference sequence). V trimming: 5 bases; J trimming: 7 bases; junction bases outside the gene matches: 12. CDR3 sequence reads: CASSSQGQGPGQPQHF. The CDR3 region has the DNA TGTGCCAGTAGTTCCCAGGGACAGGGTCCTGGGCAGCCCCAGCATTTT.

V gene TRBV19 combines with J gene TRBJ2-7, with D possibly matching TRBD2 (6 bases). The CDR3 loop spans 11 amino acids. From germline, CDR1 is LNHDA and CDR2 SQIVND (reference sequence). V was trimmed by 3 bases and J by 8 bases, leaving 8 bases between them. DNA for the CDR3: TGTGCCAGTAGTATCGGGACTCAGCAGTACTTC. It is translated as CASSIGTQQYF.

The rearrangement links TRBV5-1 to TRBJ1-5; D gene unclear. The CDR3 sequence is 14 residues long. Germline assignment: CDR1 SGHRS and CDR2 YFSETQ. Deletions cut 0 bases from V and 5 bases from J, with 9 bases between. CDR3 coding DNA: TGCGCCAGCAGCTTGGCAGGTCCCGATCAGCCCCAGCATTTT. Encoded protein: CASSLAGPDQPQHF.

The chain recombines TRBV5-1 with TRBJ2-5; 9 nucleotides agree with TRBD1. The CDR3 runs 15 residues. Trimming took 5 bases from V and 1 from J; bases not matched to a gene: 6. Germline CDR1 SGHRS, CDR2 YFSETQ. CDR3: CASSSGQGSQETQYF. DNA of the CDR3: TGCGCCAGCAGTTCGGGACAGGGCTCCCAAGAGACCCAGTACTTC.

The CDR3: CASSRQAVEAFF. CDR3 sequence (DNA): TGTGCCAGCAGTCGACAGGCTGTTGAAGCTTTCTTT. The chain is built from TRBV6-5 and TRBJ1-1; possible D gene TRBD1, 6 bases. The CDR3 spans 12 residues. Deletions cut 5 bases from V and 7 bases from J, with 11 bases between. The V gene's germline CDR1 is MNHEY and CDR2 SVGAGI.

V gene TRBV30 combines with J gene TRBJ1-4, with 7 bases lining up with TRBD1. Per germline, CDR1 GTSNPN and CDR2 SVGIG (reference sequence). Trimming at V came to 5 bases and at J to 6 bases, leaving 3 bases not matched to a gene. The CDR3 runs to 12 residues. The DNA of the CDR3 is TGTGCCTGGGTCGGGACAGATGAAAAACTGTTTTTT. Amino acid sequence: CAWVGTDEKLFF.

V usage is TRBV30 and J usage is TRBJ1-5, with TRBD1 matching 7 bases. V gave up 8 bases and J gave up 3 bases; unmatched junction bases: 19. The CDR3 spans 17 residues. Germline V gene lookup returns CDR1 GTSNPN and CDR2 SVGIG (reference sequence). The CDR3 is CALSPNTGTEYNQPQHF. In DNA form, the CDR3 reads TGTGCCCTATCCCCCAACACCGGGACAGAGTACAATCAGCCCCAGCATTTT.

The V and J genes are TRBV2 and TRBJ1-2; unclear D gene. CDR3 length equals 15 residues. The germline CDR1 and CDR2 sequences are SNHLY and FYNNEI. V lost 2 bases to trimming and J lost 0 bases, with 10 bases between them. The chain's CDR3 is CASSELAGPNYGYTF. Here the CDR3 DNA reads TGTGCCAGCAGTGAATTGGCGGGCCCTAACTATGGCTACACCTTC.

The chain couples TRBV11-2 to TRBJ1-1, with D tentatively TRBD1 (6 bases). V lost 5 bases, J lost 5 bases, and 15 bases lay in between. Germline CDR1 SGHAT, CDR2 FQNNGV. CDR3 length: 14 residues. Written as DNA, the CDR3 is TGTGCCAGCAGCCCCGTGGGAGGGGGGACTGAAGCTTTCTTT. Its protein product is CASSPVGGGTEAFF.

V gene TRBV28 combines with J gene TRBJ1-4; D is uncertain. The germline gives CDR1 MDHEN, CDR2 SYDVKM. Trimming stripped 8 bases from V and 6 bases from J, with 7 bases between. The CDR3 sequence is 11 residues long. This CDR3 is CASYQDEKLFF. The DNA of the CDR3 is TGTGCCAGCTATCAGGATGAAAAACTGTTTTTT. Together with reference TRBV28 and TRBJ1-4, the CDR3 gives the full variable domain: DVKVTQSSRYLVKRTGEKVFLECVQDMDHENMFWYRQDPGLGLRLIYFSYDVKMKEKGDIPEGYSVSREKKERFSLILESASTNQTSMYLCASYQDEKLFFGSGTQLSVL.

J is TRBJ1-2 and V is TRBV30; TRBD1 matches at 10 bases. The V segment lost 2 bases and the J segment 8 bases; nucleotides outside the gene matches: 11. The CDR3 is 15 residues long. Germline lookup yields CDR1 GTSNPN and CDR2 SVGIG (reference sequence). DNA of the CDR3: TGTGCCTGGAGTACCAAGACAGGGGGCTTGAAAGGCTACACCTTC. It translates to CAWSTKTGGLKGYTF. The whole variable domain, remainder taken from reference TRBV30 and TRBJ1-2, is SQTIHQWPATLVQPVGSPLSLECTVEGTSNPNLYWYRQAAGRGLQLLFYSVGIGQISSEVPQNLSASRPQDRQFILSSKKLLLSDSGFYLCAWSTKTGGLKGYTFGSGTRLTVV.

This clone has only one observation. The chain employs TRBV10-3 and TRBJ1-2; D gene unclear. The V gene's germline CDR1 is ENHRY and CDR2 SYGVKD. The V gene lost 0 bases and the J gene lost 4 bases, with 6 bases spanning the gap. CDR3 length: 13 amino acids. CDR3 sequence: CAISESGPYGYTF. The CDR3 nucleotides are TGTGCCATCAGTGAGTCGGGCCCCTATGGCTACACCTTC.